The T cell receptor beta chain described here comes from a study of shared clonotypes between healthy human individuals. This CDR3 is built from 13 residues. Germline V gene sequence: CDR1 MNHEY, CDR2 SMNVEV (reference sequence). Trimming removed 2 bases from V and 7 bases from J, with 9 bases in between. Data came from immunoSEQ multiplex PCR; TCRdb stores just in-frame clones and leaves some out. There are about 960,000 clones in the sample; 70% to 85% occur only once, and 1.5% lies in the top ten. The chain has TRBV27 and TRBJ1-3; TRBD1 might be the D (5 bases). This TCR derives from a man aged 18-30 years in good health. Sequencing used memory CD4+ T cells sorted from blood. As to subset: CD45RA-negative fraction. The CDR3 DNA sequence: TGTGCCAGCAGTTTACGGGAGGGGAACACCATATATTTT. This gives the protein CASSLREGNTIYF.